These 18 T cell receptor beta chains originate from one sample sequenced in a study of response to subunit inactivated influenza vaccine. TCRdb fed the RT-PCR reads into MiXCR, producing one record per CDR3 protein. The top ten clones hold 10% to 13% of a sample with hundreds of thousands of distinct CDR3 sequences, over 9.5% of them seen once. This material consisted of PBMCs from blood, taken on the day of vaccination. These receptor sequences come from a man between 45 and 60 years old who received an inactivated influenza vaccine.

CDR3 coding DNA: TGTGCCAGCAGCTTGGGTTTGATTGAAGAGACCCAGTACTTC. As protein: CASSLGLIEETQYF. V usage is TRBV5-5 and J usage is TRBJ2-5; D unclear. V lost 0 bases and J lost 3, with 9 bases in between. This CDR3 is built from 14 residues. CDR1 is SGHKS, CDR2 YYEKEE, per germline (reference sequence). The variable domain in full, with the rest retrieved from reference TRBV5-5 and TRBJ2-5, is DAGVTQSPTHLIKTRGQQVTLRCSPISGHKSVSWYQQVLGQGPQFIFQYYEKEERGRGNFPDRFSARQFPNYSSELNVNALLLGDSALYLCASSLGLIEETQYFGPGTRLLVL.

In this sample, this clonotype turned up many times. The chain uses TRBV12-3 or TRBV12-4 and TRBJ2-2, with D perhaps TRBD1 or TRBD2 (5 bases each). There are 15 residues in the CDR3. Trimming pared 5 bases from V and 15 bases from J, leaving 25 bases between. CDR3 amino acids: CASSLGAGNTEWLFF. DNA of the CDR3: TGTGCCAGCAGTCTCGGGGCAGGGAACACCGAATGGTTGTTTTTT.

V gene TRBV29-1 combines with J gene TRBJ2-7; D ambiguous. The CDR3 is made up of 11 amino acids. Trimming removed 3 bases at V and 7 bases at J, with 10 bases between. The germline CDR1 and CDR2 sequences are SQVTM and ANQGSEA. The chain's CDR3 is CSVDWAGEQYF. Written as DNA, the CDR3 is TGCAGCGTTGACTGGGCTGGGGAGCAGTACTTC.

This clonotype was picked up many times. The chain carries TRBV11-2 and TRBJ2-1; tentatively, D is TRBD2 (6 bases). From germline, CDR1 is SGHAT and CDR2 FQNNGV. V was shortened by 1 base and J by 4 bases, with 20 bases between the two germline ends. CDR3 length: 18 residues. In DNA, the CDR3 is TGTGCCAGCAGCTTAGGGGTAGAAGGACTATCCATTTACAATGAGCAGTTCTTC. Translation gives CASSLGVEGLSIYNEQFF.

The chain links TRBV6-2 or TRBV6-3 to TRBJ1-1; no clear D gene. The length of the CDR3 is 11 residues. Germline V gene data show CDR1 as MNHEY and CDR2 as SVGEGT. Trimming left V 6 bases short and J 9 bases short, with 11 bases between. The chain's CDR3 is CASRDRVKAFF. The CDR3 coding sequence is TGTGCCAGCAGAGATAGGGTGAAAGCTTTCTTT.

This clonotype was detected a few times. This chain joins TRBV20-1 and TRBJ2-4; 9 bases align to TRBD1. Trimming cost V 6 bases and J 3 bases; bases outside gene matches: 6. Germline lookup yields CDR1 DFQATT and CDR2 SNEGSKA (reference sequence). The CDR3 has 14 residues. CDR3 in DNA: TGCAGTGCCGTACAGGGGGCGGTCAAAAACATTCAGTACTTC. The encoded protein is CSAVQGAVKNIQYF.

The CDR3 DNA reads as TGTGCCACCAGTGATTCACAGAATCTAGCCGAGCAGTACTTC. It encodes CATSDSQNLAEQYF. This chain uses TRBV24-1 with TRBJ2-7; TRBD2 is a possible D gene (5 bases). The CDR3 has 14 residues. The germline V and J ends were trimmed by 2 bases and 6 bases, with 13 bases remaining between them. Germline V gene sequence: CDR1 KGHDR, CDR2 SFDVKD.

There are a few counts of this clonotype. V gene TRBV6-5 combines with J gene TRBJ1-1; D uncertain. There are 13 residues in the CDR3. CDR1 and CDR2 from the germline V gene are MNHEY and SVGAGI. Trimming took 3 bases from V and 4 from J, leaving 9 bases between them. CDR3 coding DNA: TGTGCCAGCAGTTATTCAGAAATCACTGAAGCTTTCTTT. Its protein product is CASSYSEITEAFF.

V usage is TRBV5-5 and J usage is TRBJ1-5, with unresolved D. Germline values: CDR1 SGHKS, CDR2 YYEKEE (reference sequence). CDR3 size: 13 residues. Trimming removed 4 bases from V and 5 bases from J, with 10 bases in between. This CDR3 is CASSAAGDQPQHF. CDR3 DNA: TGTGCCAGCAGCGCCGCAGGTGATCAGCCCCAGCATTTT. Variable domain in full (rest from reference TRBV5-5 and TRBJ1-5): DAGVTQSPTHLIKTRGQQVTLRCSPISGHKSVSWYQQVLGQGPQFIFQYYEKEERGRGNFPDRFSARQFPNYSSELNVNALLLGDSALYLCASSAAGDQPQHFGDGTRLSIL.

This clonotype appeared many times. The chain couples TRBV29-1 to TRBJ2-1; 14 bases agree with TRBD2. The germline V gene has CDR1 SQVTM and CDR2 ANQGSEA. This CDR3 is built from 15 residues. With V trimmed by 6 bases and J by 5 bases, 6 bases remained unmatched. In nucleotides, the CDR3 is TGCAGCGTGGCCCGACTAGCGGGGGGGGACAATGAGCAGTTCTTC. Residues: CSVARLAGGDNEQFF.

This clonotype was counted at least ten times. The CDR3 bases are TGTGCCAGCAGCCGGACAGGGGGCTTGGGCTACACCTTC. It is translated as CASSRTGGLGYTF. The V call is TRBV7-8, the J call TRBJ1-2; TRBD1 agrees at 11 bases. V lost 5 bases and J lost 8; bases outside the gene matches: 4. Germline CDR1 and CDR2: SGHVS and FQNEAQ. This CDR3 is 13 amino acids long.

There are many counts of this clonotype. The chain joins TRBV15 to TRBJ2-4, with 7 bases fitting TRBD1. The CDR3 spans 17 residues. Germline trimming cut 3 bases from V and 1 base from J; bases unmatched to any gene: 9. Germline V lookup: CDR1 LNHNV, CDR2 YYDKDF (reference sequence). CDR3 residues: CATSSEKTGNAKNIQYF. The CDR3 DNA sequence: TGTGCCACCAGCAGTGAAAAGACAGGGAACGCCAAAAACATTCAGTACTTC.

This clonotype came up a few times. The CDR3 spells CASSERWDRGVDEQYF. The CDR3, as DNA: TGTGCCAGCAGCGAGCGGTGGGACAGGGGCGTCGACGAGCAGTACTTC. The chain employs TRBV5-6 and TRBJ2-7, with TRBD1 matching 10 bases. Germline loops: CDR1 SGHDT, CDR2 YYEEEE. Trimming cost V 4 bases and J 5 bases; bases outside gene matches: 12. This CDR3 has 16 residues. The variable domain in full, completed from reference TRBV5-6 and TRBJ2-7, reads DAGVTQSPTHLIKTRGQQVTLRCSPKSGHDTVSWYQQALGQGPQFIFQYYEEEERQRGNFPDRFSGHQFPNYSSELNVNALLLGDSALYLCASSERWDRGVDEQYFGPGTRLTVT.

This clonotype has a handful of counts. The chain joins TRBV6-5 to TRBJ2-3; 8 bases match TRBD2. The germline CDR1 and CDR2 sequences are MNHEY and SVGAGI. V was pared by 1 base and J by 4 bases, with 4 bases of the junction left unmatched. This CDR3 region has 15 residues. CDR3 sequence (DNA): TGTGCCAGCAGTTACTTAACTAGCGGTGCAGATACGCAGTATTTT. It specifies CASSYLTSGADTQYF.

This clonotype was found a few times. The chain recombines TRBV6-2 or TRBV6-3 with TRBJ2-4; 7 positions agree with TRBD2. The V gene's germline CDR1 is MNHEY and CDR2 SVGEGT. The CDR3 covers 16 residues. V was clipped by 5 bases and J by 0 bases; unmatched bases: 7. The CDR3 spells CASSPRDYIAKNIQYF. The CDR3 DNA reads TGTGCCAGCAGTCCCCGGGACTACATAGCCAAAAACATTCAGTACTTC.

In its sample, this clonotype was seen a few times. The chain is built from TRBV7-9 and TRBJ2-6, with D unclear. The ends were cut back, 1 base at V and 5 bases at J, with 15 bases in the middle. The CDR3 spans 17 residues. CDR1 SEHNR and CDR2 FQNEAQ come from the germline V gene (reference sequence). CDR3 in amino acids: CASSLVLTVLRANVLTF. The CDR3 DNA follows: TGTGCCAGCAGCTTAGTCCTGACGGTTCTGCGGGCCAACGTCCTGACTTTC.

The chain carries TRBV24-1 and TRBJ2-1; D gene ambiguous. The length of the CDR3 is 14 residues. Trimming stripped 9 bases from V and 7 bases from J, with 18 bases between. Germline assignment: CDR1 KGHDR and CDR2 SFDVKD. The CDR3 DNA sequence: TGTGCCACCGGAAGTGGCGCCCAAGGAAATGAGCAGTTCTTC. This codes for CATGSGAQGNEQFF.

This sequence joins TRBV7-3 and TRBJ2-1, with 7 bases matching TRBD1. Germline lookup yields CDR1 SGHTA and CDR2 FQGTGA. CDR3 size: 17 residues. The trim removed 5 bases at V and 5 bases at J, leaving 15 bases unmatched. In nucleotides, the CDR3 is TGTGCCAGCAGCCCCAGGGTAGGGGGCAATAGGAACAATGAGCAGTTCTTC. Translated: CASSPRVGGNRNNEQFF.